This TCR beta chain was found in a study of blood T cell repertoires in COVID-19. Turning to the study itself: Nucleic acid was either cDNA or gDNA, and it came from T cells, B-cell-depleted T cells, or PBMCs.

Recruited during active infection, patients (from Seattle) were subsequently followed longitudinally. Assay: immunoSEQ multiplex PCR; the TCRdb copy retains only in-frame clones and omits some. In the table there are 200,000 to 250,000 clones, almost 85% of which are singletons. Trimming removed 5 bases at V and 1 base at J, with 14 bases between. Per the germline V gene, CDR1 is SGHNT and CDR2 is YENEEA. The CDR3 has 15 residues. This sequence originates from a woman aged 70-85 years with COVID-19, enrolled during active disease. The sample comprised peripheral blood. The chain is built from TRBV11-3 and TRBJ2-5, with D perhaps matching TRBD2 (6 bases). The CDR3 DNA reads TGTGCCAGCAGCCACGGAGGAGGGATCCAAGAGACCCAGTACTTC. Translating it yields CASSHGGGIQETQYF.